Included here is one TCR beta chain sequence, with context. Each CDR3 protein is one row after TCRdb ran MiXCR on the reads. The repertoire holds under 200,000 distinct CDR3 sequences, nearly 9.5% seen once, with roughly 5% in the top ten. This sample is part of a study of T cell repertoires in cytomegalovirus infection. Germline-derived CDR1 and CDR2 are MGHRA and YSYEKL. V was cut by 1 base and J by 7 bases, with 20 bases left in between. The CDR3 has 17 residues. Sequencing used PBMCs. The chain combines TRBV4-1 with TRBJ2-4, with a weak D call TRBD2 (5 bases). The clonotype comes from a human donor in good health (CMV status not recorded). Some clones in this sample may be carry-over from other donors' samples. CDR3 DNA sequence: TGCGCCAGCAGCCAAGGGTCCGAGATCGGGGTGAGGAACATTCAGTACTTC. Translation gives CASSQGSEIGVRNIQYF.